The 7 T cell receptor beta chains presented below share a single source sample, sequenced in a study of cytomegalovirus exposure and HLA in healthy donors. Use of 60 Vbeta and 13 Jbeta primers characterized the PCR. This table comes from immunoSEQ multiplex PCR, and its TCRdb copy is limited to in-frame clones, with some not included. Of fewer than 150,000 clones in the sample, around 77% were seen once. Sequencing used PBMCs. These receptors were taken from a man in his fifties or sixties in good health and CMV-seronegative.

The chain has TRBV7-9 and TRBJ1-1, with 9 bases aligning to TRBD1. V shed 5 bases, J shed 0 bases, and the junction held 7 bases outside the gene matches. CDR3 length equals 16 residues. Per the germline V gene, CDR1 is SEHNR and CDR2 is FQNEAQ (reference sequence). The CDR3 coding sequence is TGTGCCAGCAGCCGGGACAGGGTGTCGGTGAACACTGAAGCTTTCTTT. It is translated as CASSRDRVSVNTEAFF.

The CDR3, as DNA: TGTGCCAGCAAGGGTGGAACAGGGAGTGAGACCCAGTACTTC. Protein sequence: CASKGGTGSETQYF. The gene calls are TRBV28 and TRBJ2-5; tentative D call: TRBD1 (6 bases). The CDR3 loop spans 14 amino acids. Deletions cut 7 bases from V and 5 bases from J, with 17 bases between. Per germline, CDR1 MDHEN and CDR2 SYDVKM.

The J gene is TRBJ1-4, the V gene TRBV5-6; D is ambiguous. This CDR3 is built from 12 residues. Per germline, CDR1 SGHDT and CDR2 YYEEEE. V lost 4 bases to trimming and J lost 8 bases, with 9 bases between them. The CDR3 DNA reads as TGTGCCAGCAGCGTCCGGGAGGAAAAACTGTTTTTT. Translation: CASSVREEKLFF.

V usage is TRBV28 and J usage is TRBJ2-3, with D tentatively TRBD2 (5 bases). Germline CDR1 and CDR2: MDHEN and SYDVKM. The V end lost 7 bases, the J end lost 7 bases, and 21 bases lay between the germline ends. The CDR3 has 15 residues. The DNA of the CDR3 is TGTGCCAGCACACCGGACTGGGTAGGGAAAAATACGCAGTATTTT. Its protein is CASTPDWVGKNTQYF.

The chain uses TRBV6-5 and TRBJ2-7; D is perhaps TRBD2 (6 bases). V was clipped by 7 bases and J by 2 bases, with 12 bases between them. The CDR3 totals 13 residues. Germline assignment: CDR1 MNHEY and CDR2 SVGAGI. The CDR3 reads CASTSGLTYEQYF. The CDR3 nucleotides read TGTGCCAGCACGAGCGGGCTCACCTACGAGCAGTACTTC.

In its sample, this clone was seen a few times. In DNA, the CDR3 is TGTGCCAGCAGCCGGGAACTAGCGGGAGCAGAGGATGAGCAGTTCTTC. Residues: CASSRELAGAEDEQFF. V is TRBV14 and J is TRBJ2-1, with 11 nucleotides matching TRBD2. This CDR3 is 16 amino acids long. Germline values: CDR1 SGHDN, CDR2 FVKESK. Trimming at V came to 4 bases and at J to 8 bases, leaving 10 bases not matched to a gene.

V usage is TRBV2 and J usage is TRBJ2-3; 11 bases map to TRBD2. The CDR3 sequence is 15 residues long. Per germline, CDR1 SNHLY and CDR2 FYNNEI. The V gene end was trimmed by 5 bases and the J gene end by 3 bases; junction bases not matched to a gene: 4. Here the CDR3 reads CASSPTSGRTDTQYF. The CDR3 coding sequence is TGTGCCAGCAGTCCTACTAGCGGGAGAACAGATACGCAGTATTTT.